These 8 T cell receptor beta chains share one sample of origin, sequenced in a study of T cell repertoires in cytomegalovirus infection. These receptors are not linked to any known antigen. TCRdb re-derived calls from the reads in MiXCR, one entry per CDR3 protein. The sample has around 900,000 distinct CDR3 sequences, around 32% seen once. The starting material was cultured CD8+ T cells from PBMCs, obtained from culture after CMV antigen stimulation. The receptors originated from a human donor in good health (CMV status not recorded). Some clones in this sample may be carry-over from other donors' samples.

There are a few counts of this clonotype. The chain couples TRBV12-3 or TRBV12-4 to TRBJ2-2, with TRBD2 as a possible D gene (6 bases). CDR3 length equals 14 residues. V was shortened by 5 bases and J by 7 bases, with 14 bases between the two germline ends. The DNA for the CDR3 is TGTGCCAGCAGTCGCAGGGAGGTATTCGGGGAGCTGTTTTTT. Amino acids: CASSRREVFGELFF.

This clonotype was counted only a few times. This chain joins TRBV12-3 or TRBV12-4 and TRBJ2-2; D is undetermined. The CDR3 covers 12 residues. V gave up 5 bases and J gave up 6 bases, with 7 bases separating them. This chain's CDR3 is CASSQLAGELFF. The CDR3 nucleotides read TGTGCCAGCAGTCAACTGGCCGGGGAGCTGTTTTTT.

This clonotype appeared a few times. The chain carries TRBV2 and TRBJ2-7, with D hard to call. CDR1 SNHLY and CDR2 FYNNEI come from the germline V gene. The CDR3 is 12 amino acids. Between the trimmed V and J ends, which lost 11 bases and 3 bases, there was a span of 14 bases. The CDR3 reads CAAEGRYYEQYF. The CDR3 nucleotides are TGTGCCGCCGAAGGACGGTACTACGAGCAGTACTTC.

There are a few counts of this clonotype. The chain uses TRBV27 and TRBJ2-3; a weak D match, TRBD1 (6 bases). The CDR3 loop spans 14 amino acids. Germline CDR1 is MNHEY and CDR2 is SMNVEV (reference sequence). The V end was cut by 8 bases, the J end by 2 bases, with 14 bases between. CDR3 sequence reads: CASRSGTTTDTQYF. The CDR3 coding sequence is TGTGCCAGCCGCTCCGGGACAACCACAGATACGCAGTATTTT.

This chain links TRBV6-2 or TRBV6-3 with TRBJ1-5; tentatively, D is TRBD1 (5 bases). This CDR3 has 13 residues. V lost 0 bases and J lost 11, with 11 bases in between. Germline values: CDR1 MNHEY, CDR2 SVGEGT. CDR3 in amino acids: CASSYSSGFSQHF. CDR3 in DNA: TGTGCCAGCAGTTACTCGTCAGGGTTCTCCCAGCATTTT.

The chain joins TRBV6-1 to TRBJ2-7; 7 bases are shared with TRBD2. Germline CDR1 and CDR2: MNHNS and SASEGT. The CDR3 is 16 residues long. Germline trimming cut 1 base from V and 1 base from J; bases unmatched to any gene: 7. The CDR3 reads CASSEGEAGNSYEQYF. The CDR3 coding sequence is TGTGCCAGCAGTGAAGGAGAAGCGGGGAATTCCTACGAGCAGTACTTC.

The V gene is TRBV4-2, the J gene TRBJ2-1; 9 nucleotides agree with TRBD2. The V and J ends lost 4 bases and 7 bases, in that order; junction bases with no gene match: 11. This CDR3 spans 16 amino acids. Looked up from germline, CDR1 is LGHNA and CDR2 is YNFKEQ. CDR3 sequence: CASSRDMNSGGNEQFF. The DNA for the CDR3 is TGTGCCAGCAGCCGAGACATGAATAGCGGGGGTAATGAGCAGTTCTTC.

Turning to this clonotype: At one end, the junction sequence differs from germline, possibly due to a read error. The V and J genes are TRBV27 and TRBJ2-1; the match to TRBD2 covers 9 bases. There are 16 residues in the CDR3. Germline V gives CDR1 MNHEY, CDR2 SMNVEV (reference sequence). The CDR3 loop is CASTLSGGGSYNERFF. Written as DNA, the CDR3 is TGTGCCAGCACTCTTAGCGGGGGAGGGTCCTACAATGAGCGGTTCTTC.